This entry is about one T cell receptor beta chain. Germline assignment: CDR1 LNHDA and CDR2 SQIVND (reference sequence). V was shortened by 5 bases and J by 3 bases, with 11 bases between the two germline ends. The CDR3 consists of 14 residues. TCRdb independently ran MiXCR on the 5' RACE reads; one entry per CDR3 protein. The sample holds about 55,000 distinct CDR3 sequences, 12% seen once. This sample is part of a study of early T cells in non-severe SARS-CoV-2 infection. Sequencing was performed on whole blood. This chain uses TRBV19 with TRBJ1-5; D is perhaps TRBD1 (5 bases). This TCR was recovered from an adult who was a healthcare worker with PCR-confirmed SARS-CoV-2 infection or an uninfected control (not recorded which). CDR3 sequence (DNA): TGTGCCAGTAGTGTTACAGGATTCAATCAGCCCCAGCATTTT. Translating gives CASSVTGFNQPQHF.